The rows below give T cell receptor beta chains drawn from one sample of a study of CD8 T cells in ankylosing spondylitis. One entry per CDR3 protein, called by TCRdb with MiXCR from the 5' RACE reads. The profile shows 300,000 to 400,000 distinct CDR3 sequences, roughly 15% of them singletons. The specimen sequenced was blood, either unsorted or a sorted T cell fraction (not recorded which). Receptor source: a male donor with ankylosing spondylitis or in good health (not recorded which). The CDR3 runs from the conserved cysteine through the conserved F or W. Each record gives: CDR3 protein, V gene, D gene, J gene. The D gene is left open where the match is weak.

CDR3: CASSGVDTLAKNIQYF
V: TRBV7-8
D: .
J: TRBJ2-4

CDR3: CSAGAGALYNEQFF
V: TRBV20-1
D: .
J: TRBJ2-1

CDR3: CASSRHDRTSYNEQFF
V: TRBV4-2
D: .
J: TRBJ2-1

CDR3: CATSSTGQGEETQYF
V: TRBV24-1
D: TRBD1
J: TRBJ2-5

CDR3: CAISDRGNTEAFF
V: TRBV10-3
D: .
J: TRBJ1-1

CDR3: CASTLPGGGTDTQYF
V: TRBV5-6
D: .
J: TRBJ2-3

CDR3: CASSLAGQGPRETQYF
V: TRBV7-7
D: .
J: TRBJ2-5

CDR3: CASSRLGTVILPLHF
V: TRBV6-1
D: .
J: TRBJ1-6

CDR3: CASSRTSGSADTQYF
V: TRBV7-2
D: TRBD2
J: TRBJ2-3

CDR3: CASRPQLWTGGGEQFF
V: TRBV5-6
D: TRBD1
J: TRBJ2-1

CDR3: CATSDPGQGPPETQYF
V: TRBV24-1
D: TRBD1
J: TRBJ2-5

CDR3: CASSQGQGGGETQYF
V: TRBV4-1
D: .
J: TRBJ2-5

CDR3: CASSPVGGDIAGYTF
V: TRBV5-1
D: .
J: TRBJ1-2

CDR3: CASSMGRSLESSGANVLTF
V: TRBV19
D: .
J: TRBJ2-6

CDR3: CASSAGTSGQETQYF
V: TRBV5-1
D: TRBD2
J: TRBJ2-5

CDR3: CASSQTQDRAYGYTF
V: TRBV12-3/TRBV12-4
D: TRBD1
J: TRBJ1-2

CDR3: CASSLVQTANTEAFF
V: TRBV5-5
D: .
J: TRBJ1-1

CDR3: CASSLDRAGAGYEQYF
V: TRBV12-3/TRBV12-4
D: TRBD2
J: TRBJ2-7

CDR3: CASSLALAGAGELFF
V: TRBV5-1
D: TRBD2
J: TRBJ2-2

CDR3: CSVEVGTGNLNEQFF
V: TRBV29-1
D: TRBD1
J: TRBJ2-1

CDR3: CAITDMGTEAFF
V: TRBV10-3
D: .
J: TRBJ1-1

CDR3: CASSLGERRYNSPLHF
V: TRBV12-3/TRBV12-4
D: .
J: TRBJ1-6

CDR3: CASSSAGWENTQYF
V: TRBV5-6
D: .
J: TRBJ2-3

CDR3: CASSQDNWSGGTDTQYF
V: TRBV4-1
D: .
J: TRBJ2-3

CDR3: CASSATGTGQETQYF
V: TRBV5-1
D: TRBD1
J: TRBJ2-5

CDR3: CASSLGHLNEQFF
V: TRBV12-3/TRBV12-4
D: .
J: TRBJ2-1

CDR3: CASSQLQGTSGGPRIYNEQFF
V: TRBV3-1
D: TRBD2
J: TRBJ2-1

CDR3: CASSDGRPSYEQYF
V: TRBV2
D: .
J: TRBJ2-7

CDR3: CASSQERTSYYEQYF
V: TRBV3-1
D: TRBD2
J: TRBJ2-7

CDR3: CSAGVATEAFF
V: TRBV20-1
D: .
J: TRBJ1-1

CDR3: CASSQVQTSGRETQYF
V: TRBV3-1
D: TRBD2
J: TRBJ2-5

CDR3: CSARDADNEQFF
V: TRBV20-1
D: .
J: TRBJ2-1

CDR3: CASSQQATGGNQPQHF
V: TRBV7-2
D: TRBD1
J: TRBJ1-5

CDR3: CASNRKRLGEDNEQFF
V: TRBV5-1
D: .
J: TRBJ2-1

CDR3: CSVGQGIMNTEAFF
V: TRBV29-1
D: TRBD1
J: TRBJ1-1

CDR3: CASRLSGANVLTF
V: TRBV12-3/TRBV12-4
D: .
J: TRBJ2-6

CDR3: CASSENVRSPLHF
V: TRBV6-1
D: .
J: TRBJ1-6

CDR3: CASSPGPGQGFGANVLTF
V: TRBV12-3/TRBV12-4
D: TRBD1
J: TRBJ2-6

CDR3: CASSLGITVNTEAFF
V: TRBV5-1
D: .
J: TRBJ1-1

CDR3: CASSLARGVQMNTEAFF
V: TRBV4-1
D: .
J: TRBJ1-1

CDR3: CASSLGGTNNEQFF
V: TRBV7-6
D: .
J: TRBJ2-1